This T cell receptor (beta chain) was retrieved from a study of monozygotic twins with inflammatory bowel disease. For each CDR3 protein, TCRdb gives one entry from its re-call of the 5' RACE reads, without DNA. The ten top clones account for around 2.4%, within a sample of 350,000 to 550,000 distinct CDR3 sequences. CDR3 length: 15 residues. Per germline, CDR1 SGHRS and CDR2 YFSETQ. The J gene is TRBJ2-7, the V gene TRBV5-1; with no DNA, the TCRdb D assignment of TRBD1 cannot be verified. This TCR was sampled from a human donor with ulcerative colitis or Crohn's disease, or a healthy co-twin of an affected twin (not recorded which). Sample: blood. Here the CDR3 reads CASRLAGGSSYEQYF.